The 30 T cell receptor beta chains below were found in one sample sequenced in a study of cytomegalovirus exposure and HLA in healthy donors. Assay used: immunoSEQ multiplex PCR; TCRdb lists only in-frame clones, some missing. The table lists a few hundred thousand clones, roughly 87% of them singletons. What was sequenced was PBMCs. These receptors were obtained from a man aged 18 to 29 in good health and CMV-seropositive.

Written as DNA, the CDR3 is TGTGCCAGCAGTAATCAGGACAGACCGTATGCGGGCTACACCTTC. Translated, it gives CASSNQDRPYAGYTF. The chain joins TRBV6-5 to TRBJ1-2; D may be TRBD1 (6 bases). The germline V gene has CDR1 MNHEY and CDR2 SVGAGI. Trimming pared 5 bases from V and 8 bases from J, leaving 21 bases between. The CDR3 sequence is 15 residues long.

The chain is built from TRBV7-2 and TRBJ2-3, with a weak D call TRBD2 (5 bases). This CDR3 contains 14 residues. V was trimmed by 2 bases and J by 6 bases, leaving 12 bases between them. CDR1 is SGHTA and CDR2 is FQGNSA in the germline V gene. CDR3 in DNA: TGTGCCAGCAGCTTAAACCCGGGCGGGGATACGCAGTATTTT. This encodes CASSLNPGGDTQYF.

V usage is TRBV5-1 and J usage is TRBJ1-2; D gene unclear. The CDR3 runs 15 residues. CDR1 and CDR2 from the germline V gene are SGHRS and YFSETQ. The V and J ends lost 0 bases and 3 bases respectively, with 12 bases between them. The CDR3 DNA sequence: TGCGCCAGCAGCTTGGACAGACGGTTGGACTATGGCTACACCTTC. Translated: CASSLDRRLDYGYTF.

This clone was detected a few times. The V and J genes are TRBV11-2 and TRBJ2-5; TRBD1 matches at 12 bases. The CDR3 extends over 16 amino acids. J lost 5 bases, V lost 5 bases, and 9 bases had no gene match. Germline loops: CDR1 SGHAT, CDR2 FQNNGV. In DNA form, the CDR3 reads TGTGCCAGCAGCCCCGGGACAGGGGGCCTGGGGGAGACCCAGTACTTC. Residues: CASSPGTGGLGETQYF. The entire variable domain, with the rest obtained from reference TRBV11-2 and TRBJ2-5, is as follows: EAGVAQSPRYKIIEKRQSVAFWCNPISGHATLYWYQQILGQGPKLLIQFQNNGVVDDSQLPKDRFSAERLKGVDSTLKIQPAKLEDSAVYLCASSPGTGGLGETQYFGPGTRLLVL.

The chain couples TRBV27 to TRBJ2-7; 14 bases line up with TRBD2. The trim removed 5 bases at V and 4 bases at J, leaving 7 bases unmatched. The germline CDR1 and CDR2 sequences are MNHEY and SMNVEV (reference sequence). This CDR3 contains 16 residues. In DNA, the CDR3 is TGTGCCAGCAGTATTGGACTAGCGGGAGGTCGTTACGAGCAGTACTTC. Translating it yields CASSIGLAGGRYEQYF.

This clone was recorded a few times. Different DNA sequences within this sample yield the same CDR3. This sequence joins TRBV5-1 and TRBJ2-5; no clear D gene. Germline V lookup: CDR1 SGHRS, CDR2 YFSETQ. Trimming shortened V by 5 bases and J by 3 bases, and 5 bases separated the two germline ends. The CDR3 runs to 11 residues. CDR3 residues: CASSLEETQYF. CDR3 DNA: TGCGCCAGCAGTTTAGAAGAGACCCAGTACTTC.

The chain links TRBV30 to TRBJ1-4, with 7 nucleotides matching TRBD1. The CDR3 runs 13 residues. The germline CDR1 and CDR2 sequences are GTSNPN and SVGIG (reference sequence). The J segment lost 5 bases and the V segment lost 5 bases, leaving 5 bases of the junction unmatched. CDR3 coding DNA: TGTGCCTGGGGGACAGCCCCAAATGAAAAACTGTTTTTT. Protein sequence: CAWGTAPNEKLFF.

In its sample, this clone was seen a few times. V and J are TRBV5-5 and TRBJ2-1; no firm D call. The CDR3 has 14 residues. CDR1 is SGHKS and CDR2 is YYEKEE in the germline V gene (reference sequence). The V end lost 4 bases, the J end lost 8 bases, and 16 bases lay between the germline ends. The CDR3 coding sequence is TGTGCCAGCAGCGTACCCCTACCTCTGGATGAGCAGTTCTTC. It is translated as CASSVPLPLDEQFF.

This clone has just one count. This chain uses TRBV27 with TRBJ2-7; D is ambiguous. V lost 6 bases and J lost 0, with 18 bases in between. The germline V gene encodes CDR1 MNHEY and CDR2 SMNVEV (reference sequence). The CDR3 runs 16 residues. In nucleotides, the CDR3 is TGTGCCAGCAGACCTATTACAGCACAACGCTCCTACGAGCAGTACTTC. Its translation: CASRPITAQRSYEQYF.

The CDR3 loop reads CASSVAMDYINEQFF. DNA for the CDR3: TGTGCCAGCAGCGTAGCTATGGACTATATAAATGAGCAGTTCTTC. The J gene is TRBJ2-1, the V gene TRBV9; the D gene is possibly TRBD2 (6 bases). Germline V gives CDR1 SGDLS, CDR2 YYNGEE. This CDR3 is built from 15 residues. Trimming shortened V by 0 bases and J by 7 bases, and 14 bases separated the two germline ends.

The J gene is TRBJ2-3, the V gene TRBV5-8; TRBD2 aligns across 11 bases. The CDR3 sequence is 14 residues long. With 2 bases clipped from V and 5 bases from J, the junction kept 1 base outside the gene matches. Germline CDR1 and CDR2: SGHTS and YDEGEE. Here the CDR3 DNA reads TGTGCCAGCAGCTTTAGCGGGAGGGTAGATACGCAGTATTTT. Amino acid sequence: CASSFSGRVDTQYF. Full variable domain (rest looked up from reference TRBV5-8 and TRBJ2-3): EAGVTQSPTHLIKTRGQQATLRCSPISGHTSVYWYQQALGLGLQFLLWYDEGEERNRGNFPPRFSGRQFPNYSSELNVNALELEDSALYLCASSFSGRVDTQYFGPGTRLTVL.

The chain combines TRBV19 with TRBJ1-1; a weak D match, TRBD1 (5 bases). CDR1 and CDR2 (germline): LNHDA, SQIVND (reference sequence). V lost 5 bases, J lost 0 bases, and 13 bases lay in between. The CDR3 has 15 amino acids. CDR3 residues: CASSVRVGMNTEAFF. CDR3 DNA sequence: TGTGCCAGTAGTGTCAGGGTAGGTATGAACACTGAAGCTTTCTTT.

CDR3 sequence (DNA): TGTGCCAGCAGCTCGGCGGGTACAGATACGCAGTATTTT. Translation: CASSSAGTDTQYF. V gene TRBV5-6 combines with J gene TRBJ2-3; a possible D gene is TRBD2 (5 bases). V was cut by 3 bases and J by 3 bases, with 8 bases left in between. The germline CDR1 and CDR2 sequences are SGHDT and YYEEEE. CDR3 length equals 13 residues. Full variable domain (remainder filled in from reference TRBV5-6 and TRBJ2-3): DAGVTQSPTHLIKTRGQQVTLRCSPKSGHDTVSWYQQALGQGPQFIFQYYEEEERQRGNFPDRFSGHQFPNYSSELNVNALLLGDSALYLCASSSAGTDTQYFGPGTRLTVL.

On this clone itself: The same CDR3 is also encoded by other DNA sequences in this sample. The rearrangement joins TRBV11-2 to TRBJ2-7; D remains unclear. CDR1 is SGHAT, CDR2 FQNNGV, per germline. CDR3 length: 11 amino acids. Deletions cut 4 bases from V and 2 bases from J, with 3 bases between. As DNA, the CDR3 is TGTGCCAGCAGCTCAGCCTACGAGCAGTACTTC. This sequence encodes CASSSAYEQYF. Together with reference TRBV11-2 and TRBJ2-7, the CDR3 gives the full variable domain: EAGVAQSPRYKIIEKRQSVAFWCNPISGHATLYWYQQILGQGPKLLIQFQNNGVVDDSQLPKDRFSAERLKGVDSTLKIQPAKLEDSAVYLCASSSAYEQYFGPGTRLTVT.

V and J are TRBV9 and TRBJ2-5; either TRBD1 or TRBD2 may fit D (5 bases each). Germline V gene sequence: CDR1 SGDLS, CDR2 YYNGEE. This CDR3 comprises 15 residues. Trimming left V 4 bases short and J 5 bases short, with 18 bases between. Here the CDR3 reads CASSTGLLGEETQYF. The CDR3 DNA sequence: TGTGCCAGCAGCACCGGACTCCTAGGGGAGGAGACCCAGTACTTC.

The V gene is TRBV7-9, the J gene TRBJ2-5; no clear D. From germline, CDR1 is SEHNR and CDR2 FQNEAQ (reference sequence). The CDR3 runs 13 residues. The germline V and J ends were trimmed by 1 base and 1 base, with 4 bases remaining between them. The CDR3 region is CASSLVTQETQYF. The DNA for the CDR3 is TGTGCCAGCAGCTTAGTCACCCAAGAGACCCAGTACTTC.

The CDR3: CASSLARLAGAGGELFF. CDR3 DNA: TGTGCCAGCAGCTTAGCAAGGCTAGCGGGAGCAGGCGGGGAGCTGTTTTTT. This rearrangement joins TRBV7-4 to TRBJ2-2; TRBD2 aligns across 10 bases. Per the germline V gene, CDR1 is SGHVT and CDR2 is SQSDAQ. With V trimmed by 0 bases and J by 7 bases, 8 bases remained unmatched. The CDR3 is 17 amino acids.

CDR3 amino acids: CASSLGSSGANVLTF. Here the CDR3 DNA reads TGTGCCAGCAGCTTGGGTAGCTCTGGGGCCAACGTCCTGACTTTC. The chain carries TRBV5-5 and TRBJ2-6; D unresolved. The CDR3 contains 15 residues. The V and J ends lost 0 bases and 0 bases respectively, with 4 bases between them. The germline V gene has CDR1 SGHKS and CDR2 YYEKEE (reference sequence).

In regard to this clone: Distinct nucleotide sequences in the sample also encode this CDR3. The chain recombines TRBV28 with TRBJ1-2; no definite D call. The CDR3 contains 11 residues. Germline V CDR1 and CDR2: MDHEN, SYDVKM. Trimming left V 4 bases short and J 4 bases short, with 4 bases between. The CDR3 sequence is CASSSIYGYTF. In DNA form, the CDR3 reads TGTGCCAGCAGTTCGATCTATGGCTACACCTTC.

This sequence joins TRBV19 and TRBJ1-5; D gene ambiguous. Germline lookup yields CDR1 LNHDA and CDR2 SQIVND (reference sequence). Trimming stripped 1 base from V and 2 bases from J, with 21 bases between. This CDR3 has 19 residues. The CDR3 is CASSIGPVRARSGNQPQHF. DNA for the CDR3: TGTGCCAGTAGTATAGGCCCGGTTAGGGCCCGCAGTGGCAATCAGCCCCAGCATTTT.

The chain combines TRBV5-1 with TRBJ1-3, with 9 bases aligning to TRBD1. The V segment lost 4 bases and the J segment 8 bases; nucleotides outside the gene matches: 4. This CDR3 spans 13 amino acids. Germline loops: CDR1 SGHRS, CDR2 YFSETQ. The CDR3 sequence is CASSPDRGDTIYF. The DNA for the CDR3 is TGCGCCAGCAGCCCCGACAGGGGGGACACCATATATTTT.

This rearrangement joins TRBV6-1 to TRBJ2-3, with 12 bases lining up with TRBD2. The ends lost 8 bases at V and 4 bases at J; junction bases unmatched: 7. This CDR3 is built from 15 residues. CDR1 MNHNS and CDR2 SASEGT come from the germline V gene. The CDR3, as DNA: TGTGCCAGCCGGTTACTAGCGGGAGGACCAGATACGCAGTATTTT. It encodes CASRLLAGGPDTQYF.

The rearrangement uses TRBV10-3 and TRBJ2-7; D is ambiguous. CDR1 ENHRY and CDR2 SYGVKD come from the germline V gene. This CDR3 is built from 13 residues. V was shortened by 5 bases and J by 0 bases, with 8 bases between the two germline ends. Here the CDR3 DNA reads TGTGCCATCAGTAGCCCTAACTCCTACGAGCAGTACTTC. Translation gives CAISSPNSYEQYF.

The chain joins TRBV7-9 to TRBJ2-1; the D gene is possibly TRBD1 (5 bases). The germline V and J ends were trimmed by 6 bases and 6 bases, with 18 bases remaining between them. Germline V gives CDR1 SEHNR, CDR2 FQNEAQ (reference sequence). The CDR3 loop spans 15 amino acids. In DNA, the CDR3 is TGTGCCAGCAGTCTAGTGATGGCAGGGCTCAATGAGCAGTTCTTC. This translates into CASSLVMAGLNEQFF.

This chain connects TRBV5-1 to TRBJ2-3; 8 nucleotides match TRBD1. Per germline, CDR1 SGHRS and CDR2 YFSETQ. J lost 4 bases, V lost 4 bases, and 5 bases had no gene match. The CDR3 has 14 residues. The CDR3 loop is CASSKNRGADTQYF. CDR3 nucleotide sequence: TGCGCCAGCAGCAAAAACAGGGGGGCAGATACGCAGTATTTT.

This rearrangement joins TRBV2 to TRBJ2-5; D remains unclear. The CDR3 runs 14 residues. The V gene's germline CDR1 is SNHLY and CDR2 FYNNEI. The V end lost 0 bases, the J end lost 1 base, and 6 bases lay between the germline ends. The CDR3 bases are TGTGCCAGCAGTGAAGCTTCTGTCCAAGAGACCCAGTACTTC. This translates into CASSEASVQETQYF.

The chain links TRBV27 to TRBJ1-4; possibly TRBD1 for D (5 bases). The CDR3 contains 13 residues. V was shortened by 5 bases and J by 8 bases, with 12 bases between the two germline ends. Germline-derived CDR1 and CDR2 are MNHEY and SMNVEV (reference sequence). CDR3 loop: CASSQQAGEKLFF. CDR3 nucleotide sequence: TGTGCCAGCAGTCAACAGGCGGGAGAAAAACTGTTTTTT.

V and J are TRBV2 and TRBJ2-1, with 8 bases aligning to TRBD1. The germline V gene encodes CDR1 SNHLY and CDR2 FYNNEI. The V gene end was trimmed by 7 bases and the J gene end by 5 bases; junction bases not matched to a gene: 1. The length of the CDR3 is 12 residues. The CDR3 spells CASTQGDNEQFF. DNA of the CDR3: TGTGCCAGCACACAGGGGGACAATGAGCAGTTCTTC. The complete variable domain, with remaining parts taken from reference TRBV2 and TRBJ2-1, reads EPEVTQTPSHQVTQMGQEVILRCVPISNHLYFYWYRQILGQKVEFLVSFYNNEISEKSEIFDDQFSVERPDGSNFTLKIRSTKLEDSAMYFCASTQGDNEQFFGPGTRLTVL.

The chain employs TRBV27 and TRBJ2-3; 12 bases are a match to TRBD2. The CDR3 has 13 amino acids. The germline CDR1 and CDR2 sequences are MNHEY and SMNVEV (reference sequence). Germline trimming cut 10 bases from V and 4 bases from J; bases unmatched to any gene: 3. The chain's CDR3 is CATGLAGADTQYF. The DNA for the CDR3 is TGTGCCACGGGACTAGCGGGTGCAGATACGCAGTATTTT.

Points on this clone: One end of the junction fails to match germline, which may point to a read error. The chain employs TRBV9 and TRBJ1-5; no reliable D call. CDR3 size: 14 residues. CDR1 and CDR2 (germline): SGDLS, YYNGEE. The CDR3 DNA reads as TGCCCCCCGTGTATTTACAGCCCTAATCAGCCCCAGCATTTT. Protein sequence: CPPCIYSPNQPQHF.